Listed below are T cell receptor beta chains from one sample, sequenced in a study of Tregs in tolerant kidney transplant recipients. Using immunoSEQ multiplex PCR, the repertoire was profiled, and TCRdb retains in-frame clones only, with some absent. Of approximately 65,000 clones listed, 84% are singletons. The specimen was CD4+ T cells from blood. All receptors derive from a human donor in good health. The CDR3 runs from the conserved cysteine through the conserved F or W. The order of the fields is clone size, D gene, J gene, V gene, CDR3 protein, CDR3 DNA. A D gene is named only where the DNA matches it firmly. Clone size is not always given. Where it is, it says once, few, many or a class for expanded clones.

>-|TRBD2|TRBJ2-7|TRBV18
CASSPDNAGVEQYF
TGTGCCAGCTCACCAGACAATGCGGGAGTTGAGCAGTACTTC
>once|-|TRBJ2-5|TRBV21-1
CASNSLAYQETQYF
TGTGCCAGCAATAGTCTAGCGTATCAAGAGACCCAGTACTTC
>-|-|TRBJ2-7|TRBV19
CASSPSRDPYEQYF
TGTGCCAGTAGTCCCTCCAGGGACCCCTACGAGCAGTACTTC
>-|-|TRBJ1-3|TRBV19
CASSVSTGFGNTIYF
TGTGCCAGTAGTGTCTCAACAGGGTTTGGAAACACCATATATTTT
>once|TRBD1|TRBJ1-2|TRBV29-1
CSVERDREAAGYTF
TGCAGCGTTGAACGGGACAGGGAGGCGGCTGGCTACACCTTC
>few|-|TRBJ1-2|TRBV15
CATSAGTNYGYTF
TGTGCCACCAGCGCAGGGACCAACTATGGCTACACCTTC
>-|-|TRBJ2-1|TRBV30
CAWSVRGVNEQFF
TGTGCCTGGAGTGTAAGAGGGGTCAATGAGCAGTTCTTC
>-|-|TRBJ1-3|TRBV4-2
CASSQESTLNRNTIYF
TGTGCCAGCAGCCAAGAAAGTACGCTCAATAGAAACACCATATATTTT
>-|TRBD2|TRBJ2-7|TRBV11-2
CASSLVAGGPDEQYF
TGTGCCAGCAGCTTAGTGGCGGGAGGGCCCGACGAGCAGTACTTC
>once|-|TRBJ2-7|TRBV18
CASSPYRTGGNEQYF
TGTGCCAGCTCACCATATCGGACAGGAGGGAACGAGCAGTACTTC
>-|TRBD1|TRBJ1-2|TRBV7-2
CASSFTGGAYDYGYTF
TGTGCCAGCAGCTTCACAGGGGGGGCATATGACTATGGCTACACCTTC
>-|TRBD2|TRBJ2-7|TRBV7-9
CASSLSGGGLYEQYF
TGTGCCAGCAGCTTGTCGGGAGGGGGGCTATACGAGCAGTACTTC
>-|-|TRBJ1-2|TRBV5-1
CASRRVGLGSNYGYTF
TGCGCCAGCAGGCGAGTAGGGCTCGGTTCTAACTATGGCTACACCTTC
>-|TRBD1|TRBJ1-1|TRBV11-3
CASSLALGQGATEAFF
TGTGCCAGCAGCTTAGCCCTCGGACAGGGAGCCACTGAAGCTTTCTTT
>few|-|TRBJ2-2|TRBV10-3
CAISRADNTGELFF
TGTGCCATCAGTCGAGCGGACAACACCGGGGAGCTGTTTTTT
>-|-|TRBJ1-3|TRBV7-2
CASSPFIGDTIYF
TGTGCCAGCAGCCCCTTCATCGGGGACACCATATATTTT
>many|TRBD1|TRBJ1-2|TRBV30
CAWGQGVSHGYTF
TGTGCCTGGGGACAGGGGGTGTCACATGGCTACACCTTC